This T cell receptor beta chain was documented in a study of control samples from healthy donors and cancer patients. TCRdb keeps only in-frame clones here, not all; method: immunoSEQ multiplex PCR. The table includes approximately 150,000 clones, under 95% detected once. The V end was cut by 0 bases, the J end by 1 base, with 10 bases between. CDR3 size: 15 residues. Germline assignment: CDR1 MNHEY and CDR2 SMNVEV (reference sequence). The sequencing input was blood. This chain connects TRBV27 to TRBJ2-7; no clear D gene. This clonotype was sampled from a man between 35 and 55 years old in good health. The chain's CDR3 is CASSLSLLQSYEQYF. Written as DNA, the CDR3 is TGTGCCAGCAGTTTATCCCTCCTCCAATCCTACGAGCAGTACTTC.